The clone carrying this TCR beta chain appeared a few times. This may be a read error: a much more frequent sequence differs by one nucleotide. The V end lost 4 bases, the J end lost 4 bases, and 8 bases lay between the germline ends. The V gene's germline CDR1 is LGHDT and CDR2 YNNKEL (reference sequence). The CDR3 spans 12 residues. With TRAV- and TRBV-specific primers, first-strand cDNA was made, covering the alpha and beta chains. The TCRs were subjected to amplification over roughly 18 PCR cycles employing a constant-region primer in conjunction with a V-primer adapter. TCRdb itself ran the reads through MiXCR, one entry per CDR3 protein. The sample lists almost 40,000 distinct CDR3 sequences; around 30% were seen once. The entry originates in a study of low-dose radiotherapy and immunotherapy resistance in tumors. About the research overall: Per fraction, Cohort 2 was given 1 Gy every two weeks, accumulating a total of 13 Gy over 26 weeks. Every six weeks patients received intravenous ipilimumab 1 mg/kg, and every two weeks they received intravenous nivolumab 240 mg.

Time point: before trial treatment. Patients qualified if they had advanced solid tumors that lacked tumor-infiltrating lymphocytes. The chain recombines TRBV3-1 with TRBJ2-7; a weak D match, TRBD1 (5 bases). The source is a male donor with gallbladder cancer. Sequenced material: PBMCs, taken before treatment. CDR3 loop: CASSPRQYEQYF. The DNA for the CDR3 is TGTGCCAGCAGCCCAAGACAGTACGAGCAGTACTTC.